A single sample gave rise to the 7 T cell receptor beta chains below, sequenced in a study of blood T cell repertoires in COVID-19. Generated by immunoSEQ multiplex PCR, the TCRdb table keeps only in-frame clones and is missing some. The table has 150,000 to 200,000 clones, roughly nine tenths seen once; the top ten hold less than 2%. Sequencing was carried out using peripheral blood. The receptors come from a man younger than 30 who had recovered from COVID-19.

V usage is TRBV25-1 and J usage is TRBJ2-1; D is unresolved. Germline V CDR1 and CDR2: MGHDK, SYGVNS. The CDR3 extends over 14 amino acids. Trimming removed 2 bases from V and 1 base from J, with 6 bases in between. CDR3 DNA: TGTGCCAGCAGTGAAGCGGTTTCCTACAATGAGCAGTTCTTC. Amino acids: CASSEAVSYNEQFF. Based on the CDR3 plus reference TRBV25-1 and TRBJ2-1, the full variable domain is EADIYQTPRYLVIGTGKKITLECSQTMGHDKMYWYQQDPGMELHLIHYSYGVNSTEKGDLSSESTVSRIRTEHFPLTLESARPSHTSQYLCASSEAVSYNEQFFGPGTRLTVL.

The chain's CDR3 is CSARDSSYEQYF. The CDR3 DNA is TGCAGCGCCCGAGATAGTTCCTACGAGCAGTACTTC. The chain joins TRBV29-1 to TRBJ2-7; D call uncertain. V lost 7 bases, J lost 1 base, and 11 bases lay in between. The CDR3 is 12 amino acids. CDR1 is SQVTM and CDR2 is ANQGSEA in the germline V gene.

This rearrangement joins TRBV18 to TRBJ1-1; 9 positions agree with TRBD1. The CDR3 spans 16 residues. In germline, CDR1 is KGHSH, CDR2 LQKENI. After removal of 3 bases from V and 1 base from J, the junction contained 6 bases not matched to a gene. The DNA for the CDR3 is TGTGCCAGCTCACCTTTGACAGGGGGGTCGAACACTGAAGCTTTCTTT. Translation: CASSPLTGGSNTEAFF.

V gene TRBV11-1 combines with J gene TRBJ2-7; 7 bases match TRBD1. Germline V gives CDR1 SGHAT, CDR2 FQDESV (reference sequence). V lost 5 bases, J lost 3 bases, and 10 bases stayed unmatched. CDR3 length: 15 amino acids. CDR3 sequence reads: CASSPPFRGSYEQYF. The CDR3 DNA reads TGTGCCAGCAGCCCCCCATTCAGGGGGAGCTACGAGCAGTACTTC.

J is TRBJ1-2 and V is TRBV4-1, with D unclear. CDR1 MGHRA and CDR2 YSYEKL come from the germline V gene. This CDR3 spans 16 amino acids. Deletions cut 2 bases from V and 2 bases from J, with 15 bases between. The CDR3 protein is CASSQFPAGSNYGYTF. The CDR3 nucleotides are TGCGCCAGCAGCCAATTCCCCGCGGGCAGCAACTATGGCTACACCTTC.

The V and J genes are TRBV7-2 and TRBJ2-7, with 10 bases fitting TRBD2. The CDR3 is made up of 15 amino acids. Germline CDR1 reads SGHTA; CDR2 reads FQGNSA. V lost 4 bases, J lost 4 bases, and 7 bases stayed unmatched. DNA for the CDR3: TGTGCCAGCAGCTCATCTAGCGGGAGTCTGTACGAGCAGTACTTC. Encoded protein: CASSSSSGSLYEQYF.

The V and J genes are TRBV7-3 and TRBJ2-3, with 11 bases aligning to TRBD2. The V gene's germline CDR1 is SGHTA and CDR2 FQGTGA. The CDR3 is 15 residues long. The V segment lost 4 bases and the J segment 2 bases; nucleotides outside the gene matches: 2. The CDR3 DNA is TGTGCCAGCAGCTCGGGACTAGCGGTCACAGATACGCAGTATTTT. Translating it yields CASSSGLAVTDTQYF. Using reference TRBV7-3 and TRBJ2-3 for the parts outside the CDR3, the full variable domain is GAGVSQTPSNKVTEKGKYVELRCDPISGHTALYWYRQSLGQGPEFLIYFQGTGAADDSGLPNDRFFAVRPEGSVSTLKIQRTERGDSAVYLCASSSGLAVTDTQYFGPGTRLTVL.